This T cell receptor beta chain was found in a study of blood T cell repertoires in COVID-19. About the research overall: The United States, Italy and Spain provided the acute and convalescent COVID-19 samples. PBMCs, B-cell-depleted T cells, or T cells were the source of the cDNA or gDNA that made up the material.

Per the authors' pipeline: Nucleated cell number was recorded as an estimate derived from reference gene primer amplification. Produced via immunoSEQ multiplex PCR; TCRdb's table is partial and in-frame only. V and J calls and clone size come straight from that table; D and trimming were deduced from the DNA. Among 95,000 to 100,000 clones, less than 85% were seen once, and the ten largest hold roughly 22%. The J segment lost 5 bases and the V segment lost 1 base, leaving 4 bases of the junction unmatched. CDR3 length: 15 amino acids. Germline assignment: CDR1 LGHNA and CDR2 YNFKEQ. The source is a human donor in a cohort sampled during active COVID-19. The chain has TRBV4-2 and TRBJ1-4, with 7 bases aligning to TRBD1. Material: peripheral blood. The CDR3 region has the DNA TGTGCCAGCAGCCAAGGCGGACAGGAGAATGAAAAACTGTTTTTT. Translating it yields CASSQGGQENEKLFF.